These T cell receptor beta chains were read from a single sample in a study of early T cells in non-severe SARS-CoV-2 infection. TCRdb used MiXCR to reprocess the 5' RACE reads, holding one entry per CDR3 protein. The table has around 78,000 distinct CDR3 sequences, roughly a tenth seen once. The sequenced sample was whole blood, obtained at baseline. Every receptor here comes from an adult who was a healthcare worker with PCR-confirmed SARS-CoV-2 infection or an uninfected control (not recorded which). The CDR3 runs from the conserved cysteine through the conserved F or W. D genes are given only for firm matches. Rows may omit the clone size; those that give it use once, few, many or a size class.

d_call j_call v_call clone_size cdr3_nt cdr3_aa
TRBD1 TRBJ2-7 TRBV6-5 few TGTGCCAGCAGCCCCACAGGGGGCTCCTCCTACGAGCAGTACTTC CASSPTGGSSYEQYF
TRBD1 TRBJ2-2 TRBV23-1 few TGCGCCAGCAGTCAGACAGGGGGTAACACCGGGGAGCTGTTTTTT CASSQTGGNTGELFF
TRBD1 TRBJ2-7 TRBV29-1 many TGCAGCTTACAGGGGGACGAGCAGTACTTC CSLQGDEQYF
NA TRBJ2-2 TRBV12-5 few TGTACTAGTGGGGGACATCCCACAGGAACCGGGGAGCTGTTTTTT CTSGGHPTGTGELFF
TRBD2 TRBJ2-3 TRBV24-1 many TGTGCCACCAGTGATGTCGGACTAGCGTTCGCAGATACGCAGTATTTT CATSDVGLAFADTQYF
NA TRBJ2-5 TRBV4-3 NA TGCGCCAGCAGCCAAGATTATAGAGGAAACCAAGAGACCCAGTACTTC CASSQDYRGNQETQYF
NA TRBJ2-7 TRBV6-6 many TGTGCCAGCAGTTACCCCGCACAGGGTGTCAACGAGCAGTACTTC CASSYPAQGVNEQYF
NA TRBJ1-2 TRBV6-5 few TGTGCCAGCAGCCGAACAGAAGATTCTAACTATGGCTACACCTTC CASSRTEDSNYGYTF
TRBD2 TRBJ2-1 TRBV6-2/TRBV6-3 many TGTGCCAGCAGCCTAGGGCTCGGGAAGCGGGGGCGGCAGTTCTTC CASSLGLGKRGRQFF
NA TRBJ2-1 TRBV20-1 NA TGCAGTGCTAGACTAGGAGGAAACAATGAGCAGTTCTTC CSARLGGNNEQFF